Described below is a single T cell receptor beta chain sequence and its context. The antigen is not known. This CDR3 is also generated by other DNA sequences in the sample. Using immunoSEQ multiplex PCR, the repertoire was profiled, and TCRdb retains in-frame clones only, with some absent. Of around 700,000 clones detected, roughly 70% appear once; the ten largest clones hold 1.5% to 2%. The split of CD4+ cells yielded CD45RA+ naive and CD45RA-negative memory subsets. Germline assignment: CDR1 MDHEN and CDR2 SYDVKM. The V gene lost 5 bases and the J gene lost 0 bases, with 11 bases spanning the gap. This CDR3 is 14 amino acids long. The data derive from a study of shared clonotypes between healthy human individuals. Findings and limits, study-wide: Genetic and exposure-history diversity was limited by the small donor number. Naive subsets usually exceeded memory subsets in estimated richness.

V gene TRBV28 combines with J gene TRBJ2-7; D possibly corresponds to TRBD1 (5 bases). This sequence was found in a woman aged 25 to 45 in good health. Sample: memory CD4+ T cells sorted from blood. Subset given: CD45RA-negative fraction. For the CDR3, the DNA is TGTGCCAGCAGTCTCCCGGACATCTCCTACGAGCAGTACTTC. Amino acids: CASSLPDISYEQYF.